A single T cell receptor beta chain is shown here with its context. The antigen remains undetermined. Germline values: CDR1 MNHNY, CDR2 SVGAGI (reference sequence). The V gene lost 2 bases and the J gene lost 0 bases, with 10 bases spanning the gap. The CDR3 extends over 15 amino acids. Unique molecular identifiers were affixed to single, distinct cDNA molecules. MiXCR, applied by TCRdb to the 5' RACE reads, yields one record per CDR3 protein. The sample yields 45,000 to 55,000 distinct CDR3 sequences, around 9.5% seen once. This sample was included in a study of early T cells in non-severe SARS-CoV-2 infection. About the study: Chains were not paired, and sequencing was done on bulk RNA from unsorted whole blood. Study results and caveats: VDJdb-based matching was biased toward anti-spike CD8 responses and missed private and CD4 specificities.

The sample taken for sequencing was whole blood. This chain links TRBV6-6 with TRBJ2-5; either TRBD1 or TRBD2 may supply D (5 bases each). The clonotype comes from an adult who was a healthcare worker with PCR-confirmed SARS-CoV-2 infection or an uninfected control (not recorded which). The CDR3 DNA follows: TGTGCCAGCAGTTACCAACCGGGACACCAAGAGACCCAGTACTTC. Translation: CASSYQPGHQETQYF.